These 8 T cell receptor beta chains originate from one sample sequenced in a study of T cells after yellow fever vaccination. TCRdb called the 5' RACE reads again in MiXCR, with one record for every CDR3 protein. The profile shows 300,000 to 350,000 distinct CDR3 sequences, less than 9.5% of them singletons. Sequences were derived from PBMCs, sampled about 41 days after the first yellow fever vaccination. The receptors stem from a man aged 18 to 35 who received the YFV17D yellow fever vaccine.

This clonotype was seen a few times. This chain joins TRBV12-3 or TRBV12-4 and TRBJ2-1; D is uncertain. The CDR3 contains 13 residues. Deletions cut 3 bases from V and 6 bases from J, with 9 bases between. Here the CDR3 reads CASSFSRPNEQFF. CDR3 bases: TGTGCCAGCAGTTTCAGCAGACCCAATGAGCAGTTCTTC.

The table lists this clonotype with a few counts. V is TRBV5-4 and J is TRBJ1-3; TRBD1 aligns across 7 bases. This CDR3 spans 15 amino acids. Germline V gene data show CDR1 as SGHNT and CDR2 as YYREEE (reference sequence). V was clipped by 0 bases and J by 2 bases; unmatched bases: 2. CDR3 coding DNA: TGTGCCAGCAGCTTGGGAACAGGGGCTGGAAACACCATATATTTT. This codes for CASSLGTGAGNTIYF.

The chain is built from TRBV11-2 and TRBJ2-7; 7 nucleotides align to TRBD1. The CDR3 consists of 14 residues. Germline V lookup: CDR1 SGHAT, CDR2 FQNNGV. V gave up 1 base and J gave up 7 bases; unmatched junction bases: 7. The CDR3, as DNA: TGTGCCAGCAGCTTAGTGACAGGGCCTCGTGAGCAGTACTTC. Translating gives CASSLVTGPREQYF.

The chain couples TRBV5-1 to TRBJ2-5; maybe TRBD2 (5 bases). Trimming pared 4 bases from V and 5 bases from J, leaving 21 bases between. In germline, CDR1 is SGHRS, CDR2 YFSETQ. This CDR3 has 16 amino acids. In DNA form, the CDR3 reads TGCGCCAGCAGCGGAACTCTAGCCGCCCAATGGGAGACCCAGTACTTC. It yields the protein CASSGTLAAQWETQYF.

This clonotype was seen only a few times. The chain joins TRBV7-9 to TRBJ2-3; 12 bases are a match to TRBD2. V trimming: 7 bases; J trimming: 4 bases; junction bases outside the gene matches: 3. This CDR3 contains 14 residues. Germline CDR1 and CDR2: SEHNR and FQNEAQ (reference sequence). CDR3 sequence (DNA): TGTGCCAGCATACTAGCGGGGGGCCCAGATACGCAGTATTTT. Residues: CASILAGGPDTQYF.

This clonotype was counted a few times. This rearrangement joins TRBV6-2 or TRBV6-3 to TRBJ1-4; 8 nucleotides match TRBD1. The CDR3 length is 16 residues. J was trimmed by 4 bases and V by 7 bases; bases with no gene match: 11. In germline, CDR1 is MNHEY, CDR2 SVGEGT. CDR3 sequence: CASTTPRDRLNEKLFF. CDR3 sequence (DNA): TGTGCCAGCACGACCCCCCGGGACAGGCTTAATGAAAAACTGTTTTTT.

This clonotype showed up just a few times. V usage is TRBV5-6 and J usage is TRBJ1-2; 9 bases line up with TRBD1. The ends lost 3 bases at V and 8 bases at J; junction bases unmatched: 2. This CDR3 comprises 12 residues. Germline V gene data show CDR1 as SGHDT and CDR2 as YYEEEE. CDR3 in amino acids: CASSYRGRGYTF. The CDR3 DNA reads TGTGCCAGCAGCTACAGGGGGCGCGGCTACACCTTC.

V is TRBV5-1 and J is TRBJ2-3; 8 bases map to TRBD2. Germline CDR1 reads SGHRS; CDR2 reads YFSETQ. J lost 4 bases, V lost 4 bases, and 11 bases had no gene match. This CDR3 is 16 amino acids long. This CDR3 reads CASSLPRGGAADTQYF. The CDR3 coding sequence is TGCGCCAGCAGCCTACCTCGGGGGGGAGCCGCAGATACGCAGTATTTT.